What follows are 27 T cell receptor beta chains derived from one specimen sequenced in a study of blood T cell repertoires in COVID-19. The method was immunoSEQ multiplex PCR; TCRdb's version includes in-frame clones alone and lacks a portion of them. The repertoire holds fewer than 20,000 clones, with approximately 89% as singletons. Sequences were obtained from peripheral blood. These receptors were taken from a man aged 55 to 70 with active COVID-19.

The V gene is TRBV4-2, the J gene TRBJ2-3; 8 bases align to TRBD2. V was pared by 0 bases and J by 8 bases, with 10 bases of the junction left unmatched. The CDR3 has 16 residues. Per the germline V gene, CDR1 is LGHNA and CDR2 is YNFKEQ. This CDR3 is CASSQDMAGGGGTQYF. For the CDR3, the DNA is TGTGCCAGCAGCCAAGATATGGCGGGGGGCGGGGGTACGCAGTATTTT.

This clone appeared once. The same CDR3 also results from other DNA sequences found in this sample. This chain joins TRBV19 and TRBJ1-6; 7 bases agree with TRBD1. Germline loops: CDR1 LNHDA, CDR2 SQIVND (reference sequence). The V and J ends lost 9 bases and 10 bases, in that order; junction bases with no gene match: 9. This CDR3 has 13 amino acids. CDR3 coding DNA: TGTGCCAGCGAAACAGGGGACAACTCACCCCTCCACTTT. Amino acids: CASETGDNSPLHF.

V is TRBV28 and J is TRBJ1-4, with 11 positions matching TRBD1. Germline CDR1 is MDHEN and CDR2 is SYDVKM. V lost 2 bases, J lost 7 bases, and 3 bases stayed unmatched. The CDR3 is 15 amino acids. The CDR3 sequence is CASSLRTGGIEKLFF. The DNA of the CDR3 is TGTGCCAGCAGTTTACGGACAGGGGGCATTGAAAAACTGTTTTTT.

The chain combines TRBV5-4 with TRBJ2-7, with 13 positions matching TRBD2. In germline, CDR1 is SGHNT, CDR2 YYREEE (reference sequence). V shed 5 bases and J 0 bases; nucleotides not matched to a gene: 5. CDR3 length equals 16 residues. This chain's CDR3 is CASSRLAGGLSYEQYV. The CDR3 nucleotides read TGTGCCAGCAGTAGACTAGCGGGGGGACTCTCCTACGAGCAGTACGTC.

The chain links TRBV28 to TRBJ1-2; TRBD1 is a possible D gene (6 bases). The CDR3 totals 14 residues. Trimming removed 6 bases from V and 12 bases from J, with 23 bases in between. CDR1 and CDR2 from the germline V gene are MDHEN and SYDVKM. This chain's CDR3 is CASSGGPEPSGDTF. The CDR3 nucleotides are TGTGCCAGCAGCGGGGGGCCGGAGCCCTCAGGGGACACCTTC.

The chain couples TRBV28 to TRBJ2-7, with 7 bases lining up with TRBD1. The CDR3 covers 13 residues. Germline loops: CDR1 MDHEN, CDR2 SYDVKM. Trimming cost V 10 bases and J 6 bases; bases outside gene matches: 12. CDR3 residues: CATTGQSYLEQYV. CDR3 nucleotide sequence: TGTGCCACCACGGGACAGTCCTACCTCGAGCAGTACGTC.

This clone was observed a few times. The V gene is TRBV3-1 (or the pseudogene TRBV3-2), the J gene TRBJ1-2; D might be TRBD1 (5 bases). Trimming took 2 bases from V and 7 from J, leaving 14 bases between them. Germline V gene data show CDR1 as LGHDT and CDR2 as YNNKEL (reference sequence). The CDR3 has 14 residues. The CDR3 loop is CASSQWSGDFGYTF. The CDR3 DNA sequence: TGTGCCAGCAGCCAATGGTCGGGGGACTTTGGCTACACCTTC.

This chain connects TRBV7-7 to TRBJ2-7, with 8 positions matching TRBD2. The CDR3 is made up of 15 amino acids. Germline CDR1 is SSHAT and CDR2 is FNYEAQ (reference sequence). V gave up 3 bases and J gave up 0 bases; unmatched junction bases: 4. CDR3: CASSLGTSGSYEQYF. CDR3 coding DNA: TGTGCCAGCAGCTTGGGAACTAGCGGCTCCTACGAGCAGTACTTC.

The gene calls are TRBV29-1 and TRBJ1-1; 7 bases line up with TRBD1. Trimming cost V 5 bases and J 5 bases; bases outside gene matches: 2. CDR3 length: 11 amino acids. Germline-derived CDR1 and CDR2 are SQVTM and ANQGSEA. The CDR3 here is CSVIRGTEAFF. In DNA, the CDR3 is TGCAGCGTTATCAGGGGGACTGAAGCTTTCTTT. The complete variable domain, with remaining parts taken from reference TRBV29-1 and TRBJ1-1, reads SAVISQKPSRDICQRGTSLTIQCQVDSQVTMMFWYRQQPGQSLTLIATANQGSEATYESGFVIDKFPISRPNLTFSTLTVSNMSPEDSSIYLCSVIRGTEAFFGQGTRLTVV.

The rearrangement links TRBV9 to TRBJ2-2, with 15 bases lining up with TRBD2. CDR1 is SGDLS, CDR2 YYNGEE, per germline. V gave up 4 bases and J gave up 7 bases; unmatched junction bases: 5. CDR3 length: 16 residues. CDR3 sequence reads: CASSLGLAGGLGELFF. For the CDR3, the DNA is TGTGCCAGCAGCCTAGGACTAGCGGGGGGGCTCGGGGAGCTGTTTTTT.

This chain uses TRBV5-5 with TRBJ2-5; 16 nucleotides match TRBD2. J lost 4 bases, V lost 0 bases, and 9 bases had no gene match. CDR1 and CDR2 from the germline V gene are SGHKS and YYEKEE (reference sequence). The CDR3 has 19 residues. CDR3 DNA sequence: TGTGCCAGCAGCTTGGCCTCGGGACTAGCGGGGGGGCTTTCAGAGACCCAGTACTTC. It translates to CASSLASGLAGGLSETQYF. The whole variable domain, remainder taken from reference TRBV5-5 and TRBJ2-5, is DAGVTQSPTHLIKTRGQQVTLRCSPISGHKSVSWYQQVLGQGPQFIFQYYEKEERGRGNFPDRFSARQFPNYSSELNVNALLLGDSALYLCASSLASGLAGGLSETQYFGPGTRLLVL.

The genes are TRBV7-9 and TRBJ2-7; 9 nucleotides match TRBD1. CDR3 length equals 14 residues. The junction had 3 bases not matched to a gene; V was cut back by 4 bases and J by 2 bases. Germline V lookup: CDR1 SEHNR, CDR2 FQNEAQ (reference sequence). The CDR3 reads CASSWGDRAYEQYF. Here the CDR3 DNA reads TGTGCCAGCAGCTGGGGGGACAGGGCCTACGAGCAGTACTTC.

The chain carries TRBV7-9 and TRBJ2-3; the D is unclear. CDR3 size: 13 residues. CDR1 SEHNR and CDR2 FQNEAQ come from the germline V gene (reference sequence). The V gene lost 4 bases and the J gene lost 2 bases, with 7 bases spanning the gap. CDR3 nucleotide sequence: TGTGCCAGCAGCTCCCAATTCACAGATACGCAGTATTTT. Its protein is CASSSQFTDTQYF.

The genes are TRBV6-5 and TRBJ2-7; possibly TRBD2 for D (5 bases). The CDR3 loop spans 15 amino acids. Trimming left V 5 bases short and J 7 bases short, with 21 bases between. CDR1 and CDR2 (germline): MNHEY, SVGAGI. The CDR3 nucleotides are TGTGCCAGCAGTCCGACATCTGGGAGTCCTACGGAGCAGTACTTC. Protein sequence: CASSPTSGSPTEQYF.

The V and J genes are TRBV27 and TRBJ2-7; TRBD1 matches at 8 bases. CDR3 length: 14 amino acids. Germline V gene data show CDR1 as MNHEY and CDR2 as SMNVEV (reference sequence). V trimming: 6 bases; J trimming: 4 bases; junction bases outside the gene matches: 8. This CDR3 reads CASRATGTGYEQYV. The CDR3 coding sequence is TGTGCCAGCAGAGCGACCGGGACAGGTTACGAGCAGTACGTC.

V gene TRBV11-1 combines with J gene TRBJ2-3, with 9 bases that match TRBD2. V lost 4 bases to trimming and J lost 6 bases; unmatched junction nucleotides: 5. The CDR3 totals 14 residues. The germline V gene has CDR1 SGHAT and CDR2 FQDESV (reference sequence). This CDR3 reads CASSSLAGWDTQYF. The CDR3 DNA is TGTGCCAGCAGCTCGCTAGCGGGGTGGGATACGCAGTATTTT. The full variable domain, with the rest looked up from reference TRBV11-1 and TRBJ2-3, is EAEVAQSPRYKITEKSQAVAFWCDPISGHATLYWYRQILGQGPELLVQFQDESVVDDSQLPKDRFSAERLKGVDSTLKIQPAELGDSAMYLCASSSLAGWDTQYFGPGTRLTVL.

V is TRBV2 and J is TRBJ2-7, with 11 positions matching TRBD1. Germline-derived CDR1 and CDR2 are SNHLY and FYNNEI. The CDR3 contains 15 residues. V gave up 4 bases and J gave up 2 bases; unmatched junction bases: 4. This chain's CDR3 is CASSAGQGATYEQYF. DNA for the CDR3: TGTGCCAGCAGTGCCGGACAGGGGGCAACCTACGAGCAGTACTTC.

The CDR3 DNA follows: TGCGCCAGCAGCCAGGGACAGGGGGCTGAAGCTTTCTTT. Its protein product is CASSQGQGAEAFF. The chain recombines TRBV4-1 with TRBJ1-1, with TRBD1 matching 11 bases. The germline V gene encodes CDR1 MGHRA and CDR2 YSYEKL. Trimming took 3 bases from V and 6 from J; bases not matched to a gene: 0. This CDR3 has 13 amino acids.

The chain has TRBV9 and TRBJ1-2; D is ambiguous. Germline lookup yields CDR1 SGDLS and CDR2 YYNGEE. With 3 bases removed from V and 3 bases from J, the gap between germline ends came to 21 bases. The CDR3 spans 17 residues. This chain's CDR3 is CASSALPDNRAYYGYTF. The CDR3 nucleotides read TGTGCCAGCAGCGCCCTCCCGGATAACAGAGCATACTATGGCTACACCTTC.

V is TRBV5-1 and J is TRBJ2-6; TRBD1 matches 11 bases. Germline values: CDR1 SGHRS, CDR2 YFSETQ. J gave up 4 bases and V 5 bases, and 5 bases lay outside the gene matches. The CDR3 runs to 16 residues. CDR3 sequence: CASSGQGAPGANVLTF. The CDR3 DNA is TGCGCCAGCAGTGGACAGGGGGCGCCCGGGGCCAACGTCCTGACTTTC.

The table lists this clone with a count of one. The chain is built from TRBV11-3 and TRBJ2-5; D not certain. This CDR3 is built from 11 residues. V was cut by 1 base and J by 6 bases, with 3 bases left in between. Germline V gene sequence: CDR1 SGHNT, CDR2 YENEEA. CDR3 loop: CASSLGQTQYF. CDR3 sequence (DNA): TGTGCCAGCAGCTTAGGGCAGACCCAGTACTTC.

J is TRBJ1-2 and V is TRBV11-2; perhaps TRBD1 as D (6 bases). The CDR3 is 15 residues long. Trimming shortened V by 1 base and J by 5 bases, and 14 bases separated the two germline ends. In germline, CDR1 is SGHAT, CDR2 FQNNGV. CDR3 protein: CASSLAGARGYGYTF. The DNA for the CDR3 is TGTGCCAGCAGCTTAGCAGGGGCTAGAGGGTATGGCTACACCTTC. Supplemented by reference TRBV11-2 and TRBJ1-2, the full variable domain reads EAGVAQSPRYKIIEKRQSVAFWCNPISGHATLYWYQQILGQGPKLLIQFQNNGVVDDSQLPKDRFSAERLKGVDSTLKIQPAKLEDSAVYLCASSLAGARGYGYTFGSGTRLTVV.

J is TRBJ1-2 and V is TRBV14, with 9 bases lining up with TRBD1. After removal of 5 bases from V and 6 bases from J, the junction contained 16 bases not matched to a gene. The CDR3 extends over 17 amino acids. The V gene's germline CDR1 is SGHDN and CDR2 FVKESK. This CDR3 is CASSLNLPGQGRDGYTF. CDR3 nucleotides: TGTGCCAGCAGCTTGAATCTCCCGGGACAGGGTCGTGATGGCTACACCTTC.

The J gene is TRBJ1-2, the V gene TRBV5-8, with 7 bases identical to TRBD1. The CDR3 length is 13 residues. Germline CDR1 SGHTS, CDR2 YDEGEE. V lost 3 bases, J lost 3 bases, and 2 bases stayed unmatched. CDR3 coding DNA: TGTGCCAGCAGCTGGGACAGACACTATGGCTACACCTTC. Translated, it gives CASSWDRHYGYTF.

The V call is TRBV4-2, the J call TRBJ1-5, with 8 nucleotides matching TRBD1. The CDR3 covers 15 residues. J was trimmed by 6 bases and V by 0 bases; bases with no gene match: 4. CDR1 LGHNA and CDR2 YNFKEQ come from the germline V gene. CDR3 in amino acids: CASSQEEQGGQPQHF. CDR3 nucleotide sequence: TGTGCCAGCAGCCAAGAGGAACAGGGGGGTCAGCCCCAGCATTTT.

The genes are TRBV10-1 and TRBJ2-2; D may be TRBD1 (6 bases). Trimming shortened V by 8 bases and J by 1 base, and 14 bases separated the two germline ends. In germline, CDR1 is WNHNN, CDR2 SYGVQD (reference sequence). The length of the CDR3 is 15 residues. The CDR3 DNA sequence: TGCGCCAGCTCCGGGACATTCAAGAACACCGGGGAGCTGTTTTTT. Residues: CASSGTFKNTGELFF.

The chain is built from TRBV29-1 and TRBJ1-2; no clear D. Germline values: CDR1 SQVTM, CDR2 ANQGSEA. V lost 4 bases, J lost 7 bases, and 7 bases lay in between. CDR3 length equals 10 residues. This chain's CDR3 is CSVVTGGYTF. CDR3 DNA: TGCAGCGTTGTCACGGGTGGCTACACCTTC.